The entry that follows covers one TCR beta chain sequence. Being one base from a much bigger clone, this may be a read error. The data are from a study of regulatory T cells in long-lasting Graves disease. Relying on iRepertoire HTBI primers and Arm-PCR of CDR3 regions, the team built TCR beta libraries. In TCRdb, the multiplex PCR reads were re-called with MiXCR into one record per CDR3 protein. The sample includes more than 450,000 distinct CDR3 sequences, more than 10% of them seen just once. Germline V gene data show CDR1 as SNHLY and CDR2 as FYNNEI. Unmatched junction bases numbered 9, after V lost 3 bases and J lost 5 bases. This CDR3 comprises 15 residues. The time point here: newly diagnosed GD, antithyroid drugs for less than 3 months. With RNA extracted from PBMCs as input, the TCR library was made. The sample was also linked to a second study, of T cells in Graves' hyperthyroidism and ophthalmopathy. From that report: Newly diagnosed hyperthyroidism, duration under 2 months, in patients aged 18 to 65. Together with thyroid ultrasound, orbital computed tomography, serum thyroxine and TRAb, clinical symptoms were used for diagnoses. For ophthalmopathy, model prediction preceded onset by a median about 6.4 months.

This receptor was obtained from a woman under 40 with Graves disease. The chain links TRBV2 to TRBJ1-1; the match to TRBD1 covers 7 bases. The material sequenced was peripheral blood mononuclear cells (PBMCs), taken at new diagnosis, from a patient treated with antithyroid drugs. The CDR3 loop is CASSDPRQGNTEAFF. Here the CDR3 DNA reads TGTGCCAGCAGTGATCCTCGACAGGGAAATACTGAAGCTTTCTTT. The entire variable domain, with the rest obtained from reference TRBV2 and TRBJ1-1, is as follows: EPEVTQTPSHQVTQMGQEVILRCVPISNHLYFYWYRQILGQKVEFLVSFYNNEISEKSEIFDDQFSVERPDGSNFTLKIRSTKLEDSAMYFCASSDPRQGNTEAFFGQGTRLTVV.